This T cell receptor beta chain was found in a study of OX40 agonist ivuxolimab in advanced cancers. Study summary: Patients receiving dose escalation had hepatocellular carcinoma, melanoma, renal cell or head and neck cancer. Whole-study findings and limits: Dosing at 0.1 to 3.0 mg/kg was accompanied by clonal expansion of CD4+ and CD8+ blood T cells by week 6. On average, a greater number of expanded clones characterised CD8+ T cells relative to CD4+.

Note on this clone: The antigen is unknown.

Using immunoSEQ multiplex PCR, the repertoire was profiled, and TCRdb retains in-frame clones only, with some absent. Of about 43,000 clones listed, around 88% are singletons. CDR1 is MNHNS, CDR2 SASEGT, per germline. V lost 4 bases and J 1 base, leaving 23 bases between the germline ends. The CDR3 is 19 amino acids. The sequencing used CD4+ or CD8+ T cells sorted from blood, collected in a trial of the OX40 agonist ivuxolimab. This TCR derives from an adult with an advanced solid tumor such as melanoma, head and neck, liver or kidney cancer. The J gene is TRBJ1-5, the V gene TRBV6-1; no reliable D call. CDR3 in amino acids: CASSAPPPVDGGSNQPQHF. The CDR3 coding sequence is TGTGCCAGCAGTGCCCCGCCACCCGTGGACGGCGGGAGCAATCAGCCCCAGCATTTT.